The T cell receptor (beta chain) described here comes from a study of coeliac disease. At the level of the study: Coeliac patients had active, refractory type I, or gluten-free-diet-controlled disease.

Germline-derived CDR1 and CDR2 are SGDLS and YYNGEE. Between the trimmed V and J ends, which lost 3 bases and 2 bases, there was a span of 13 bases. CDR3 length: 15 residues. TCRdb's table, derived via immunoSEQ multiplex PCR, lists solely in-frame clones and lacks some. The table has 2,500 to 3,500 clones, approximately 60% seen once; the top ten hold 37%. This clone was found once. No antigen is known for it. Findings and caveats of the study: In active celiac disease, intraepithelial and lamina propria TRB and TRG repertoires were less clonal than controls.

The receptor's source is a woman between 40 and 55 years old. V usage is TRBV9 and J usage is TRBJ2-3, with D perhaps matching TRBD2 (5 bases). The source material was intraepithelial lymphocytes from the gut. This chain's CDR3 is CASSGTTGNTDTQYF. The CDR3 nucleotides read TGTGCCAGCAGCGGGACCACGGGGAACACAGATACGCAGTATTTT.